The 9 T cell receptor beta chains presented below share a single source sample, sequenced in a study of OX40 agonist ivuxolimab in advanced cancers. Sequenced by immunoSEQ multiplex PCR; TCRdb stores in-frame clones only, minus some. Among nearly 50,000 clones listed, around 90% were seen once. The sample in question was CD4+ or CD8+ T cells sorted from blood, obtained in a trial of the OX40 agonist ivuxolimab. The receptors stem from an adult with an advanced solid tumor such as melanoma, head and neck, liver or kidney cancer.

The chain carries TRBV25-1 and TRBJ1-1; weak D call: TRBD1 (5 bases). Germline V gene sequence: CDR1 MGHDK, CDR2 SYGVNS. Trimming took off 1 base at V and 4 bases at J, with 10 bases between the two ends. The CDR3 sequence is 14 residues long. CDR3 protein: CASSESGGGTEAFF. CDR3 DNA: TGTGCCAGCAGTGAATCCGGGGGGGGCACTGAAGCTTTCTTT.

The J gene is TRBJ1-2, the V gene TRBV14; D not resolved. Germline V gene lookup returns CDR1 SGHDN and CDR2 FVKESK. Trimming pared 0 bases from V and 4 bases from J, leaving 18 bases between. This CDR3 spans 17 amino acids. Here the CDR3 reads CASSQDQEGDKVYGYTF. The CDR3 DNA follows: TGTGCCAGCAGCCAAGATCAGGAGGGAGACAAAGTCTATGGCTACACCTTC. Combining the CDR3 with reference TRBV14 and TRBJ1-2 gives the whole variable domain EAGVTQFPSHSVIEKGQTVTLRCDPISGHDNLYWYRRVMGKEIKFLLHFVKESKQDESGMPNNRFLAERTGGTYSTLKVQPAELEDSGVYFCASSQDQEGDKVYGYTFGSGTRLTVV.

This clone came up once. The rearrangement links TRBV19 to TRBJ1-2, with D tentatively TRBD1 (5 bases). Germline V gives CDR1 LNHDA, CDR2 SQIVND (reference sequence). The CDR3 spans 13 residues. The ends were cut back, 6 bases at V and 1 base at J, with 9 bases in the middle. CDR3 sequence reads: CASRPQGNYGYTF. DNA for the CDR3: TGTGCCAGTAGACCCCAGGGTAACTATGGCTACACCTTC.

The rearrangement links TRBV28 to TRBJ2-3; no clear D gene. Deletions cut 6 bases from V and 2 bases from J, with 6 bases between. The CDR3 contains 12 residues. CDR1 is MDHEN, CDR2 SYDVKM, per germline. The CDR3 sequence: CASRTLTDTQYF. DNA for the CDR3: TGTGCCAGCAGGACCCTCACAGATACGCAGTATTTT.

This clone was seen more than once but under ten times. The rearrangement joins TRBV27 to TRBJ2-5; 11 nucleotides match TRBD2. The CDR3 extends over 15 amino acids. V shed 7 bases and J 2 bases; nucleotides not matched to a gene: 6. Germline-derived CDR1 and CDR2 are MNHEY and SMNVEV (reference sequence). As DNA, the CDR3 is TGTGCCAGCACCCCTAGCGGGGGGTCACAAGAGACCCAGTACTTC. Translation: CASTPSGGSQETQYF.

V gene TRBV29-1 combines with J gene TRBJ2-7; 7 bases fit TRBD1. The length of the CDR3 is 11 residues. V gave up 6 bases and J gave up 2 bases; unmatched junction bases: 1. The V gene's germline CDR1 is SQVTM and CDR2 ANQGSEA. The DNA of the CDR3 is TGCAGCGTGGGACAGCCCTACGAGCAGTACTTC. It translates to CSVGQPYEQYF.

DNA of the CDR3: TGTGCCAGCAGCCTATTTGTCGGAAAACTGTTTTTT. This codes for CASSLFVGKLFF. The genes are TRBV14 and TRBJ1-4, with no clear D. V was cut by 4 bases and J by 10 bases, with 10 bases left in between. CDR1 is SGHDN, CDR2 FVKESK, per germline. This CDR3 has 12 residues.

The chain joins TRBV2 to TRBJ2-5; TRBD2 matches at 9 bases. Germline assignment: CDR1 SNHLY and CDR2 FYNNEI. The CDR3 sequence is 16 residues long. Losses at the gene ends were 4 bases for V and 5 bases for J; bases not matched to a gene: 11. The CDR3: CASSGGSGLAGETQYF. The CDR3 nucleotides are TGTGCCAGCAGTGGAGGATCGGGACTAGCTGGGGAGACCCAGTACTTC.

This clone was recorded only once. V and J are TRBV28 and TRBJ1-5, with no clear D. The CDR3 totals 15 residues. Trimming pared 3 bases from V and 2 bases from J, leaving 11 bases between. The germline gives CDR1 MDHEN, CDR2 SYDVKM. The CDR3 sequence is CASSFTALRNQPQHF. The CDR3 coding sequence is TGTGCCAGCAGTTTTACAGCTTTACGCAATCAGCCCCAGCATTTT.